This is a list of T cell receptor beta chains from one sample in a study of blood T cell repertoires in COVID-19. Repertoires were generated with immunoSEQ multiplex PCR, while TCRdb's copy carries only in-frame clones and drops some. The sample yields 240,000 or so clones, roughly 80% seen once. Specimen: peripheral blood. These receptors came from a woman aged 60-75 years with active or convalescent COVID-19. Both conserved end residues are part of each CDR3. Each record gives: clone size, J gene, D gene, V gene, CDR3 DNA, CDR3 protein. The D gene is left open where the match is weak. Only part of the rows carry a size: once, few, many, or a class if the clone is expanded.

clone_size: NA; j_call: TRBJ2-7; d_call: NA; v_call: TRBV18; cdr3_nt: TGTGCCAGCTCACGAGGGTCCCCTTCCTACGAGCAGTACTTC; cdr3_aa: CASSRGSPSYEQYF
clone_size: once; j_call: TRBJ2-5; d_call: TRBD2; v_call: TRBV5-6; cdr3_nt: TGTGCCAGCAGCCTTTTCTGGGGGGGAAGGTTGCGAGAGACCCAGTACTTC; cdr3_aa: CASSLFWGGRLRETQYF
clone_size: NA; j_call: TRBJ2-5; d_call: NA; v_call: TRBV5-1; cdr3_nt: TGCGCCAGCAGCTTGGGAGGGAACTCCGAAGAGACCCAGTACTTC; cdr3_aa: CASSLGGNSEETQYF
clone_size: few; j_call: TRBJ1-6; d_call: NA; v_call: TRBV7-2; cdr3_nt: TGTGCCAGCAGCTTAGGACCTCGGTTGGAGAATTCACCCCTCCACTTT; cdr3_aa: CASSLGPRLENSPLHF
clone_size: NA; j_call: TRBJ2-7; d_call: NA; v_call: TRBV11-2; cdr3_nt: TGTGCCAGCAGCTTAGCCCAACAACGGCAGTACTTC; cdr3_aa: CASSLAQQRQYF
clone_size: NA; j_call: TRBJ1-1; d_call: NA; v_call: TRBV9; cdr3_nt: TGTGCCAGCTCACTTCAGAGTCCAGGGTCGAACACTGAAGCTTTCTTT; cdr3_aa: CASSLQSPGSNTEAFF
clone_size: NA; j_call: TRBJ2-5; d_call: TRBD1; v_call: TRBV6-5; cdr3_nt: TGTGCCAGCAGCCTGACAGGGGGCCAAGAGACCCAGTACTTC; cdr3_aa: CASSLTGGQETQYF
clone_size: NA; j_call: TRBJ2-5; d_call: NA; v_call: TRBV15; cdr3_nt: TGTGCCACCAGCAGAGATCTCCAAGAGACCCAGTACTTC; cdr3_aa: CATSRDLQETQYF
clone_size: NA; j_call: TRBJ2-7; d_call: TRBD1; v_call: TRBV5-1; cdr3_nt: TGCGCCAGCAGCTTGGTGACAGGGGGATACGAGCAGTACTTC; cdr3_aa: CASSLVTGGYEQYF
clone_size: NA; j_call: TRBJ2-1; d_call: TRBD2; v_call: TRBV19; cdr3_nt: TGTGCCAGTAGTATCACTAGCGGATACAATGAGCAGTTCTTC; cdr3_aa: CASSITSGYNEQFF
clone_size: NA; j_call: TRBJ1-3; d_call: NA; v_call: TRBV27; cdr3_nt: TGTGCCAGCAGTTTATTGCAGGGAGGAAAGGGAGGAAACACCATATATTTT; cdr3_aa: CASSLLQGGKGGNTIYF
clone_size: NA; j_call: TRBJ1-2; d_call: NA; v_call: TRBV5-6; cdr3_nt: TGTGCCAGCAGCTTGGGGCACGGCTACACCTTC; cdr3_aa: CASSLGHGYTF
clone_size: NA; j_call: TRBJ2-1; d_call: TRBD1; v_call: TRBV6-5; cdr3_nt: TGTGCCAGCAGTTCCGACAGGGGTAAATACAATGAGCAGTTCTTC; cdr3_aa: CASSSDRGKYNEQFF
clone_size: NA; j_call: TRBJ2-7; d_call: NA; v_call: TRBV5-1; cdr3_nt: TGCGCCAGCAGCTTGGACAGGGCCTACGAGCAGTACTTC; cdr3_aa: CASSLDRAYEQYF
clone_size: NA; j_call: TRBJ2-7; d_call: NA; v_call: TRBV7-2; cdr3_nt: TGTGCCAGCACCTTGGAGGACTACGAGCAGTACTTC; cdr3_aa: CASTLEDYEQYF
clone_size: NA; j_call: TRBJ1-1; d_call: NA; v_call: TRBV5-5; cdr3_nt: TGTGCCAGCACCCCAGGGGATGGTACTGAAGCTTTCTTT; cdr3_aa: CASTPGDGTEAFF
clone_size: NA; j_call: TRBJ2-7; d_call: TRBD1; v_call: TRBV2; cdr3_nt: TGTGCCAGCAGTGTACAGGGGGTGACCTACGAGCAGTACTTC; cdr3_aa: CASSVQGVTYEQYF
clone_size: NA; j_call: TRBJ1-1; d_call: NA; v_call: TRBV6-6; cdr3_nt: TGTGCCAGCAGCAATCGGGACTCCACCGGGAACACTGAAGCTTTCTTT; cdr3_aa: CASSNRDSTGNTEAFF
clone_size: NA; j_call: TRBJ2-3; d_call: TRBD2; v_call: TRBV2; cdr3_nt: TGTGCCAGCAGATACGGACTAGCGGGCACAGATACGCAGTATTTT; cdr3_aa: CASRYGLAGTDTQYF
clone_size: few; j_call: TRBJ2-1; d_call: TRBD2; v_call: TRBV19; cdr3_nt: TGTGCCAGTAGTATACGGCGGGGGACTCAGGATGAGCAGTTCTTC; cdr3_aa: CASSIRRGTQDEQFF
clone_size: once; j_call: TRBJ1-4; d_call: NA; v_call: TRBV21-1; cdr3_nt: TGTGCCAGCAGCAAAACAGGGATGTATGAAAAACTGTTTTTT; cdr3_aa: CASSKTGMYEKLFF
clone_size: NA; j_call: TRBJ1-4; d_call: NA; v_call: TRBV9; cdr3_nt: TGTGCCAGCAGCGGCAGGGGCCCGGCAACTAATGAAAAACTGTTTTTT; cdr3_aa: CASSGRGPATNEKLFF
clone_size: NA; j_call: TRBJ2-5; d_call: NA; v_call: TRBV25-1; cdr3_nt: TGTGCCAGCAGTGAGATGCCCGGGGGGCGGGGGATCCAAGAGACCCAGTACTTC; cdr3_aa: CASSEMPGGRGIQETQYF
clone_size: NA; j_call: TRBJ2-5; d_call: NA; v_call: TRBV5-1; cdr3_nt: TGCGCCAGCAGCTTGGGTGGGGGCTGGCAAGAGACCCAGTACTTC; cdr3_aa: CASSLGGGWQETQYF
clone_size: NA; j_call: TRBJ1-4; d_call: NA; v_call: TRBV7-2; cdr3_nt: TGTGCCAGCAGCCCCCGGACAGAGCCTAATGAAAAACTGTTTTTT; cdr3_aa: CASSPRTEPNEKLFF
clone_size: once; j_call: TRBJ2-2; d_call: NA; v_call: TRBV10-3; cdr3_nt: TGTGCCATTGGGAAGGCGGGCGGAACCGGGGAGCTGTTTTTT; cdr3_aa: CAIGKAGGTGELFF
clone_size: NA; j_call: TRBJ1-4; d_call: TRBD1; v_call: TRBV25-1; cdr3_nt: TGTGCCAGCAGTGACGACAGGGTCACTAATGAAAAACTGTTTTTT; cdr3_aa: CASSDDRVTNEKLFF
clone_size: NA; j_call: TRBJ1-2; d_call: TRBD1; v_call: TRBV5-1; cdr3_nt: TGCGCCAGCAGCCTGGGACAGGGACATTACTATGGCTACACCTTC; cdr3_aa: CASSLGQGHYYGYTF
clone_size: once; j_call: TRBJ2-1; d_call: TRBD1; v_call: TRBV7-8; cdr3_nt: TGTGCCAGCAGCCCTAAGGGGACAGAGTACAATGAGCAGTTCTTC; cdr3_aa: CASSPKGTEYNEQFF
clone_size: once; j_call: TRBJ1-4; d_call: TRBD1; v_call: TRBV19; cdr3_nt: TGTGCCAGTAGTGAAGGGACAGGGGGCGGCATCGGTGAAAAACTGTTTTTT; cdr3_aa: CASSEGTGGGIGEKLFF
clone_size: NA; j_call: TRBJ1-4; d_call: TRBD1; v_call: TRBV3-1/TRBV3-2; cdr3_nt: TGTGCCAGCAGCCCGACAGGGTGGGGAGAAAAACTGTTTTTT; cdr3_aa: CASSPTGWGEKLFF
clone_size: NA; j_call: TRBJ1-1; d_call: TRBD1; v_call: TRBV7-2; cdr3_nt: TGTGCCAGCAGCCCCACCCTGGACAGGGCACCCGAAGCTTTCTTT; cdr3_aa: CASSPTLDRAPEAFF
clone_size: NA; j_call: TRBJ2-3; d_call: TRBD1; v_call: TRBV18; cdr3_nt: TGTGCCAGCTCACGGGACAGGGCCACAGATACGCAGTATTTT; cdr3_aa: CASSRDRATDTQYF
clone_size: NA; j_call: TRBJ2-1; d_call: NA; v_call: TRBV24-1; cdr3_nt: TGTGCCACCAGTGATGGCAGTTGGGAACAGGGCGGCAATGAGCAGTTCTTC; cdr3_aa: CATSDGSWEQGGNEQFF
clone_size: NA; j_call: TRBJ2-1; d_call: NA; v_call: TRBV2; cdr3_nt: TGTGCCAGCAGACAGTGGTCAAATGAGCAGTTCTTC; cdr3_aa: CASRQWSNEQFF
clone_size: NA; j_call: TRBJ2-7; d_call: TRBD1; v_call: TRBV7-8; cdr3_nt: TGTGCCAGCAGCCAAGGACAGGTCTCCTACGAGCAGTACTTC; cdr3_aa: CASSQGQVSYEQYF
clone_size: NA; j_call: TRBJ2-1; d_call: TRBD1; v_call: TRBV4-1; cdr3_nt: TGCGCCAGCAGCCTCAGGGGGGACAGGGGTTTGAATGAGCAGTTCTTC; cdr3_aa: CASSLRGDRGLNEQFF
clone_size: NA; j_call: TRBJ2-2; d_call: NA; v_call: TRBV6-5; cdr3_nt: TGTGCCAGCACCCAGGTCTCCACCGGGGAGCTGTTTTTT; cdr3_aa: CASTQVSTGELFF
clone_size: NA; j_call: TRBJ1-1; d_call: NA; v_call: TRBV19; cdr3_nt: TGTGCCAGTATAGCGTCGCCTGGGGATCACACTGAAGCTTTCTTT; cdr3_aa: CASIASPGDHTEAFF
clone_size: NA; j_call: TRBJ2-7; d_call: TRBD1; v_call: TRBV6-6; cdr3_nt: TGTGCCAGCAGCAGACAGGGGTCCTACGAGCAGTACTTC; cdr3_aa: CASSRQGSYEQYF